The rows below give T cell receptor beta chains drawn from one sample of a study of T cell responses to AZD1222 COVID-19 vaccine. Clones were read by immunoSEQ multiplex PCR, and TCRdb kept only the in-frame ones, dropping some. The table records more than 100,000 clones, 87% of them present only once. The specimen was peripheral blood, collected on day 0 of AZD1222 vaccination. The source is an adult in good health. Both conserved end residues are part of each CDR3. Each record gives: J gene, V gene, D gene, CDR3 protein. D genes are given only for firm matches.

TRBJ2-7 TRBV29-1 NA CSVEGNQLHEQYF
TRBJ2-7 TRBV5-1 NA CASSWSQGTYEQYF
TRBJ2-2 TRBV27 TRBD2 CASSTIGTTNTGELFF
TRBJ2-7 TRBV27 NA CASSSLYEQYF
TRBJ2-7 TRBV7-9 NA CASSLAGATRSYEQYF
TRBJ1-2 TRBV19 NA CASSTMGQGPFPYGYTF
TRBJ1-5 TRBV6-8 NA CASSFEVDQPQHF
TRBJ1-4 TRBV15 NA CATSRRWTGGEKLFF
TRBJ2-5 TRBV29-1 TRBD2 CSVGRGGSAETQYF
TRBJ1-2 TRBV6-5 NA CASSYMGGGYGYTF
TRBJ1-5 TRBV27 NA CASSSGTESNQPQHF
TRBJ1-4 TRBV5-1 NA CASSLAPNEKLFF
TRBJ1-2 TRBV7-6 TRBD1 CASSLVHTGGNYGYTF
TRBJ2-1 TRBV4-3 TRBD2 CASSGGASGKSYNEQFF
TRBJ2-7 TRBV7-2 TRBD2 CASSLTGTRMAEQYF
TRBJ1-1 TRBV12-3/TRBV12-4 NA CASSPGTPEAFF
TRBJ1-1 TRBV7-8 TRBD1 CASSSDRGVTEAFF
TRBJ1-6 TRBV5-6 NA CASSYRPSGNSPLHF
TRBJ1-4 TRBV3-1/TRBV3-2 NA CASSPRGKHNEKLFF
TRBJ1-2 TRBV27 TRBD1 CASSLSYDRVGYTF
TRBJ2-7 TRBV6-1 TRBD2 CASSVAGNSYEQYF
TRBJ1-1 TRBV28 TRBD1 CASSLQGAYTEAFF
TRBJ1-1 TRBV7-9 NA CASSSLSSPNTEAFF
TRBJ2-5 TRBV18 NA CASSPTGKETQYF
TRBJ2-1 TRBV27 TRBD2 CASSLESGSYNEQFF
TRBJ2-1 TRBV7-3 NA CASSLTGSAYNEQFF
TRBJ1-2 TRBV28 NA CASSLLESPGYTF
TRBJ2-5 TRBV5-1 TRBD2 CASSLAGTKQETQYF
TRBJ1-3 TRBV28 TRBD1 CASRPGGSGNTIYF
TRBJ2-7 TRBV4-3 TRBD2 CASSQDVREYISYEQYF
TRBJ2-3 TRBV12-5 NA CASGKTSQTDTQYF
TRBJ2-5 TRBV10-3 NA CAISPGQETQYF
TRBJ2-3 TRBV19 TRBD2 CASSPIKGLAGVRDTQYF
TRBJ2-3 TRBV24-1 TRBD2 CATSDLQGGPGDTQYF
TRBJ2-5 TRBV5-5 TRBD1 CASSLWGTEETQYF
TRBJ2-7 TRBV14 NA CASSQRGSVHEQYF
TRBJ1-2 TRBV2 TRBD1 CASSYLGQGDGYTF
TRBJ2-5 TRBV4-1 TRBD2 CASSHPKAGLAGEMRETQYF
TRBJ2-3 TRBV3-1/TRBV3-2 NA CASSPRGWDTQYF
TRBJ2-7 TRBV5-1 NA CASSLVPGQIGEQYF
TRBJ1-1 TRBV12-3/TRBV12-4 NA CASTRGARTEAFF
TRBJ2-7 TRBV28 TRBD2 CAGASGRAPYEQYF
TRBJ1-1 TRBV6-5 NA CASSPMDAGWTEAFF
TRBJ2-2 TRBV5-5 NA CASSFQGGLNTGELFF
TRBJ2-7 TRBV4-2 TRBD2 CASSLIAGSSSYEQYF
TRBJ1-5 TRBV6-2/TRBV6-3 NA CASSYSMRAGNQPQHF
TRBJ1-2 TRBV27 NA CALQGNGYTF
TRBJ1-2 TRBV19 TRBD1 CASTEQGSVGYTF
TRBJ2-7 TRBV6-1 TRBD1 CASSEIPSGTGVSYEQYF
TRBJ2-1 TRBV27 NA CASSFIARSYNEQFF